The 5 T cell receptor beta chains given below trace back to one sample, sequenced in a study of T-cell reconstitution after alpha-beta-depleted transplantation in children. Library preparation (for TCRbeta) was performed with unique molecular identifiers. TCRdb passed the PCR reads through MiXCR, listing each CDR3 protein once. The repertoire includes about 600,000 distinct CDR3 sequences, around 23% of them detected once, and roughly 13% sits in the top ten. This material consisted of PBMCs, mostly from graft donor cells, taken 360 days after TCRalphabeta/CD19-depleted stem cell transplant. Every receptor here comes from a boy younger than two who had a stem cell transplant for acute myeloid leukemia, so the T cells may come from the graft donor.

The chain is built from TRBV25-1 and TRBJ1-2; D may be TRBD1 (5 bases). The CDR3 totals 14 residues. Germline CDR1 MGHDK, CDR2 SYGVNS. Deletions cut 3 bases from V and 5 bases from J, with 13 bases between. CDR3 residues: CASSDSRQLYGYTF. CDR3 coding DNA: TGTGCCAGCAGTGACTCCCGACAGCTTTATGGCTACACCTTC.

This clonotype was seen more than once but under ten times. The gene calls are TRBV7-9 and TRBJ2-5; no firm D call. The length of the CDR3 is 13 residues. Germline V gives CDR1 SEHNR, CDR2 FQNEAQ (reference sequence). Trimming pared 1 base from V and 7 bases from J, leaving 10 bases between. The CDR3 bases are TGTGCCAGCAGCTTAGTAGGGAAGTGGACCCAGTACTTC. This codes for CASSLVGKWTQYF. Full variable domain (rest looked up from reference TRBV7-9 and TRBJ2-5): DTGVSQNPRHKITKRGQNVTFRCDPISEHNRLYWYRQTLGQGPEFLTYFQNEAQLEKSRLLSDRFSAERPKGSFSTLEIQRTEQGDSAMYLCASSLVGKWTQYFGPGTRLLVL.

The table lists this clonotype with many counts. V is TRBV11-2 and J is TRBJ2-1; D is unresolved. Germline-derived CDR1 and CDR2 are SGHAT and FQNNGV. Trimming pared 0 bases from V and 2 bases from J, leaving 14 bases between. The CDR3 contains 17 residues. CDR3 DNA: TGTGCCAGCAGCTTAGATAGGGCGCTTCCCACCTACAATGAGCAGTTCTTC. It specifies CASSLDRALPTYNEQFF.

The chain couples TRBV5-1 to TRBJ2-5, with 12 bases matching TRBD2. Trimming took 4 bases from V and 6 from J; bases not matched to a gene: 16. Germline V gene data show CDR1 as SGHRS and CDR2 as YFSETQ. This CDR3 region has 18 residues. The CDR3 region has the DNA TGCGCCAGCAGCCCCCAGACTACTACTAGCGGGGGGACGAAGACCCAGTACTTC. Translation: CASSPQTTTSGGTKTQYF.

The CDR3 here is CASSSLTGTYNEQFF. The CDR3 coding sequence is TGTGCCAGCAGCTCTCTAACTGGAACCTACAATGAGCAGTTCTTC. V and J are TRBV11-3 and TRBJ2-1; D not resolved. Between the trimmed V and J ends, which lost 4 bases and 2 bases, there was a span of 12 bases. Per the germline V gene, CDR1 is SGHNT and CDR2 is YENEEA. The CDR3 consists of 15 residues.